This T cell receptor beta chain was sequenced in a study of blood T cell repertoires in COVID-19. On the study more broadly: Acute and convalescent COVID-19 samples came from the United States, Italy and Spain. PBMCs, B-cell-depleted T cells, or T cells provided the cDNA or gDNA that made up the material.

This clone was counted many times. Original handling: Reference gene primer amplification yielded estimated nucleated cell counts. Only in-frame clones appear in the TCRdb table, and some are missing; sequencing was by immunoSEQ multiplex PCR. The D gene and trimming were derived from the DNA, and the V and J assignments and clone size from that table. This table holds about 73,000 clones, around 70% found once. Germline values: CDR1 MRHNA, CDR2 SNTAGT. The CDR3 sequence is 14 residues long. Trimming took 3 bases from V and 8 from J, leaving 16 bases between them. The genes are TRBV6-4 and TRBJ1-2; D might be TRBD1 (5 bases). This sequence originates from a man aged 55-75 years with acute or convalescent COVID-19. The source material was peripheral blood. CDR3 loop: CASSEGGAQRGYTF. The CDR3 DNA sequence: TGTGCCAGCAGTGAGGGAGGGGCGCAAAGGGGCTACACCTTC.